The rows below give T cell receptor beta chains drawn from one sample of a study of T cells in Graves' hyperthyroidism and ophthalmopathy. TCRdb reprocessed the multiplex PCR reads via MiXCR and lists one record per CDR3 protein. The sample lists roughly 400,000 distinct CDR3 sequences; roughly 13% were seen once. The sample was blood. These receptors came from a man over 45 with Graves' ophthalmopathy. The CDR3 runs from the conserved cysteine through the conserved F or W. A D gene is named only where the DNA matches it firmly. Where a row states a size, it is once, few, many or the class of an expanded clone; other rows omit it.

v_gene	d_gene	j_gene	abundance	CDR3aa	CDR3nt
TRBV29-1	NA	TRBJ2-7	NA	CSVEVGRTGSYEQYF	TGCAGCGTTGAAGTGGGGAGGACGGGAAGCTACGAGCAGTACTTC
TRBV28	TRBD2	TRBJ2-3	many	CASSLLTSGYTDTQYF	TGTGCCAGCAGTTTACTGACTAGCGGGTACACAGATACGCAGTATTTT
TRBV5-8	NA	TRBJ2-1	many	CASSLWGAGNNEQFF	TGTGCCAGCAGCTTGTGGGGGGCTGGTAACAATGAGCAGTTCTTC
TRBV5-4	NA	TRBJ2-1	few	CASSLWGSLSDEQFF	TGTGCCAGCAGCTTGTGGGGTTCCCTCTCCGATGAGCAGTTCTTC
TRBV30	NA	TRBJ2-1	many	CAWEISYNEQFF	TGTGCCTGGGAGATCTCCTACAATGAGCAGTTCTTC
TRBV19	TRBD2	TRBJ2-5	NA	CASSKLAGVFSETQYF	TGTGCCAGTAGTAAACTAGCGGGAGTTTTTTCGGAGACCCAGTACTTC
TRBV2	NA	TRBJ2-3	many	CASTLSGRTDTQYF	TGTGCCAGCACCTTGTCGGGACGGACGGATACGCAGTATTTT
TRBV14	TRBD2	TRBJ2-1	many	CASSLAWSGSGEQFF	TGTGCCAGCAGCCTAGCCTGGAGCGGGAGTGGTGAGCAGTTCTTC
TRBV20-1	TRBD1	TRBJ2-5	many	CSARDGQGAQETQYF	TGCAGTGCTAGAGATGGGCAGGGGGCTCAAGAGACCCAGTACTTC
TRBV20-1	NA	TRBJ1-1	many	CSARASSGAGEAFF	TGCAGTGCTAGAGCCTCGTCAGGGGCGGGTGAAGCTTTCTTT
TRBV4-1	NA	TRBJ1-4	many	CASSQDALRKLFF	TGCGCCAGCAGCCAAGATGCTTTGCGAAAACTGTTTTTT
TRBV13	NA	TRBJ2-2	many	CASNQNGGNTGELFF	TGTGCCAGCAATCAGAATGGGGGTAACACCGGGGAGCTGTTTTTT
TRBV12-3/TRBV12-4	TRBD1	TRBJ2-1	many	CASIPPSGTGSYNEQFF	TGTGCCAGCATCCCACCCTCCGGGACAGGCTCCTACAATGAGCAGTTCTTC
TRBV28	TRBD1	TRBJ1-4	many	CASSSTDRALSGEKLFF	TGTGCCAGCAGTTCAACCGACAGGGCACTCTCCGGGGAAAAACTGTTTTTT
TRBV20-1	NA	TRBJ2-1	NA	CSARDHTRNEQFF	TGCAGTGCTAGAGACCATACAAGGAATGAGCAGTTCTTC
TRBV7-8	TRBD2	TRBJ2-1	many	CASSFGTSGSQFF	TGTGCCAGCAGCTTTGGGACTAGCGGGTCTCAGTTCTTC
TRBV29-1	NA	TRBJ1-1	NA	CSVEQGNTEAFF	TGCAGCGTTGAACAGGGGAACACTGAAGCTTTCTTT
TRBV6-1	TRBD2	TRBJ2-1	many	CASSGGAGGPGNEQFF	TGTGCCAGCAGTGGAGGGGCGGGAGGACCTGGTAATGAGCAGTTCTTC
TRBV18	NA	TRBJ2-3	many	CASSPPGLTDTQYF	TGTGCCAGCTCACCACCGGGGCTAACAGATACGCAGTATTTT
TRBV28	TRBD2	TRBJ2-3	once	CASTRTSGSHTDTQYF	TGTGCCAGCACGCGGACTAGCGGGAGCCACACAGATACGCAGTATTTT
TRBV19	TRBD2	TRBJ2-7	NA	CASSIFGGRPPYEQYF	TGTGCCAGTAGTATCTTCGGCGGGAGGCCTCCCTACGAGCAGTACTTC
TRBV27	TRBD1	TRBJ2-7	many	CASSFDRGRDEQYF	TGTGCCAGCAGTTTCGACAGGGGGCGCGACGAGCAGTACTTC
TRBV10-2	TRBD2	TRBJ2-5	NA	CASSDFSGNRETQYF	TGCGCCAGCAGTGATTTTAGCGGGAACAGAGAGACCCAGTACTTC
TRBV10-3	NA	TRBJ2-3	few	CAISGRVAGDTQYF	TGTGCCATCAGTGGGAGGGTCGCGGGAGATACGCAGTATTTT
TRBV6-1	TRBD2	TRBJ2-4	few	CASSEVAGEVNIQYF	TGTGCCAGCAGCGAAGTAGCGGGAGAGGTGAACATTCAGTACTTC
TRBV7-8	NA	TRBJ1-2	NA	CASSKTPQGGNYGYTF	TGTGCCAGCAGCAAGACCCCACAGGGTGGTAACTATGGCTACACCTTC
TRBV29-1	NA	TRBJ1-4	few	CSVEETGGLNEKLFF	TGCAGCGTTGAAGAAACCGGCGGCCTTAATGAAAAACTGTTTTTT
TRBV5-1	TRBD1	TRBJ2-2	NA	CASSLEPGGNVAGELFF	TGCGCCAGCAGCTTGGAACCAGGGGGTAATGTTGCCGGGGAGCTGTTTTTT
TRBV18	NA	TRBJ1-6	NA	CASSPSQSSYNSPLHF	TGTGCCAGCTCACCGAGTCAGAGCTCCTATAATTCACCCCTCCACTTT
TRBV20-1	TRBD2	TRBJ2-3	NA	CSAGDLGAGADTQYF	TGCAGTGCTGGAGATCTGGGAGCGGGAGCAGATACGCAGTATTTT
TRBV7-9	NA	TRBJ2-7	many	CASSLSPSYEQYF	TGTGCCAGCAGCTTATCCCCCTCCTACGAGCAGTACTTC
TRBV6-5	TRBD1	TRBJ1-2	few	CASSYRTGRDGYTF	TGTGCCAGCAGTTACCGGACAGGGAGAGATGGCTACACCTTC
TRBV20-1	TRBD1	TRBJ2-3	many	CSARHFRQGWTDTQYF	TGCAGTGCTAGACACTTCAGACAGGGTTGGACAGATACGCAGTATTTT
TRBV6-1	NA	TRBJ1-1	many	CASSWGDTEAFF	TGTGCCAGCAGTTGGGGGGACACTGAAGCTTTCTTT
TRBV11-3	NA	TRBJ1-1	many	CASRILHLNTEAFF	TGTGCCAGCAGGATATTACACCTAAACACTGAAGCTTTCTTT
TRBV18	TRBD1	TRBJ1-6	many	CASSPIGTAYNSPLHF	TGTGCCAGCTCACCGATCGGGACAGCCTATAATTCACCCCTCCACTTT
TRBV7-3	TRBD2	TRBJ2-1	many	CASSLTSGGNEQFF	TGTGCCAGCAGCTTAACTAGCGGGGGTAATGAGCAGTTCTTC
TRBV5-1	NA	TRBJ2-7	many	CASSFQGHGGYEQYF	TGCGCCAGCAGCTTTCAGGGACACGGGGGGTACGAGCAGTACTTC
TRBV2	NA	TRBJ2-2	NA	CASSAPGELFF	TGTGCCAGCAGTGCCCCGGGGGAGCTGTTTTTT
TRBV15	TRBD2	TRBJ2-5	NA	CATSKREGPQETQYF	TGTGCCACCAGCAAACGGGAGGGCCCCCAAGAGACCCAGTACTTC
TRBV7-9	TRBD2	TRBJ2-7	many	CASSLGLAGGFYEQYF	TGTGCCAGCAGCTTAGGTCTAGCGGGAGGATTTTACGAGCAGTACTTC
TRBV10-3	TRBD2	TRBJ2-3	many	CAIAPGGTSGRRTDTQYF	TGTGCCATCGCACCCGGTGGGACTAGCGGGAGAAGGACAGATACGCAGTATTTT
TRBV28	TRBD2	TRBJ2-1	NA	CASSIQTSGRKYEQFF	TGTGCCAGCAGTATACAGACTAGCGGGAGGAAGTATGAGCAGTTCTTC
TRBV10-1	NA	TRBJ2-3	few	CASSESGPASSDTQYF	TGCGCCAGCAGTGAGTCGGGACCGGCATCGTCAGATACGCAGTATTTT
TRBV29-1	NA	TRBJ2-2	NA	CSVEANPGTVNTGELFF	TGCAGCGTTGAAGCAAACCCCGGGACGGTGAATACCGGGGAGCTGTTTTTT
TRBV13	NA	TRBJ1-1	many	CASSRSIDGNTEAFF	TGTGCCAGCAGCCGATCGATTGACGGGAACACTGAAGCTTTCTTT